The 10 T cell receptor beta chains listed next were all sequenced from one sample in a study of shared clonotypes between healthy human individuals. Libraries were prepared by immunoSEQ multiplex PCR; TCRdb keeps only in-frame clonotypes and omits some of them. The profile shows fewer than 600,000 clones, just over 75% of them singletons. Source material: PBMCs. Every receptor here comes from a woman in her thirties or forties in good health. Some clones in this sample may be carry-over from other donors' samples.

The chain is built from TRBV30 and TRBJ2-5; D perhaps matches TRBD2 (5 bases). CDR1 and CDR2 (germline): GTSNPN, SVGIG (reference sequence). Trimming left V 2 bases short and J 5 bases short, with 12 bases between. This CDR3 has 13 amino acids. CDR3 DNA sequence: TGTGCCTGGAGTAGAGGGTTTGGGGAGACCCAGTACTTC. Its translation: CAWSRGFGETQYF.

The CDR3 loop reads CASTHRGRLVEQFF. CDR3 nucleotide sequence: TGTGCCAGCACCCACAGGGGGCGCTTGGTTGAGCAGTTCTTC. This chain uses TRBV7-9 with TRBJ2-1; the match to TRBD1 covers 9 bases. J lost 9 bases, V lost 7 bases, and 10 bases had no gene match. The CDR3 has 14 amino acids. CDR1 is SEHNR and CDR2 is FQNEAQ in the germline V gene (reference sequence). The variable domain in full, with the rest retrieved from reference TRBV7-9 and TRBJ2-1, is DTGVSQNPRHKITKRGQNVTFRCDPISEHNRLYWYRQTLGQGPEFLTYFQNEAQLEKSRLLSDRFSAERPKGSFSTLEIQRTEQGDSAMYLCASTHRGRLVEQFFGPGTRLTVL.

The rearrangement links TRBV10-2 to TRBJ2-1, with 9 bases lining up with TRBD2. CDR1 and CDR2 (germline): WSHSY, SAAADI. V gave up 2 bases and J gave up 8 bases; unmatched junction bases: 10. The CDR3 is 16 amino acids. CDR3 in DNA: TGCGCCAGCAGTGAGATTGGGCGGGAGGGCTCCGATGAGCAGTTCTTC. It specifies CASSEIGREGSDEQFF.

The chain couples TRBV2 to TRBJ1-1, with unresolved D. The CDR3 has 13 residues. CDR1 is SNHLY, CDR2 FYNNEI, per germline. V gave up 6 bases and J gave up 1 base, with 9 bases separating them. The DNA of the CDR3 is TGTGCCAGCAGCTACAACCCGAACACTGAAGCTTTCTTT. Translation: CASSYNPNTEAFF. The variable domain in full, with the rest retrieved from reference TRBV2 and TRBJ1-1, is EPEVTQTPSHQVTQMGQEVILRCVPISNHLYFYWYRQILGQKVEFLVSFYNNEISEKSEIFDDQFSVERPDGSNFTLKIRSTKLEDSAMYFCASSYNPNTEAFFGQGTRLTVV.

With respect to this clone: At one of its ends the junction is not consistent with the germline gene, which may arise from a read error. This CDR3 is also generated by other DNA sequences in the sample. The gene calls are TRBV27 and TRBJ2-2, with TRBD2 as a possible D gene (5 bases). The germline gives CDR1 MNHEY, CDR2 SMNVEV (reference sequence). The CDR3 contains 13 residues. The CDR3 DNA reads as TGTGCCAGCACCCGCTCGAGGACCGGGGAGCTGTTCTTT. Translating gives CASTRSRTGELFF.

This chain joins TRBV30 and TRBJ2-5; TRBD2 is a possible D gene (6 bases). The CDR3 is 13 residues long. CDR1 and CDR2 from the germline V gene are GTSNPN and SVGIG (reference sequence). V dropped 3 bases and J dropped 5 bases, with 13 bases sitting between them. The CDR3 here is CAWSLTSLETQYF. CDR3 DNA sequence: TGTGCCTGGAGCCTGACTAGTCTGGAGACCCAGTACTTC.

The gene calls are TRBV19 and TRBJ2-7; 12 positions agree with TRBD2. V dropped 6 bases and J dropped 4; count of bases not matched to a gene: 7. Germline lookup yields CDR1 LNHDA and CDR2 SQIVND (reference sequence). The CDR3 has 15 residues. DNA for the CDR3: TGTGCCAGTAGAAATCTAGCGGGAGGGCCATACGAGCAGTACTTC. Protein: CASRNLAGGPYEQYF.

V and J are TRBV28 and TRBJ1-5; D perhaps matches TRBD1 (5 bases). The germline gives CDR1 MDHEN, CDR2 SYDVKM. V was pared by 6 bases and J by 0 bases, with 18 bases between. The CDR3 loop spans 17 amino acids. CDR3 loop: CASRPQSGPYSNQPQHF. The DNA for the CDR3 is TGTGCCAGCAGACCTCAATCAGGGCCATATAGCAATCAGCCCCAGCATTTT.

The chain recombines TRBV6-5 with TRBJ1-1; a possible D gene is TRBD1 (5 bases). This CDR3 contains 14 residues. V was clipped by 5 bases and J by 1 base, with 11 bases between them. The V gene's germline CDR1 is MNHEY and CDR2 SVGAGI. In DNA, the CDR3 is TGTGCCAGCAGTCCAGGGTTGGCGAACACTGAAGCTTTCTTT. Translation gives CASSPGLANTEAFF.

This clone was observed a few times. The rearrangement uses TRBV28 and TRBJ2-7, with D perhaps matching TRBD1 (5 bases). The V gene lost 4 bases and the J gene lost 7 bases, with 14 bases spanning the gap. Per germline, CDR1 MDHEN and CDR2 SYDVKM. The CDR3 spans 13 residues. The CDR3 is CASSSYRFWEQYF. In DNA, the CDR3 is TGTGCCAGCAGTTCATACAGGTTCTGGGAGCAGTACTTC.